This entry is about one T cell receptor beta chain. Other DNA sequences within the sample encode an identical CDR3. This sample stems from a study of shared clonotypes between healthy human individuals. The overall study: CD4 naive cells filled three plates per donor, CD4 memory three, CD8 naive two and CD8 memory one.

The table came from immunoSEQ multiplex PCR; TCRdb's copy has only in-frame clones and leaves some out. The table shows some 1.1 million clones, with approximately 77% occurring only once. Caucasian adults residing in Nashville, Tennessee made up all the donors. CD4+ cells were split into CD45RA+ naive and CD45RA-negative memory subsets. Between the trimmed V and J ends, which lost 2 bases and 0 bases, there was a span of 8 bases. The V gene's germline CDR1 is MNHEY and CDR2 SVGAGI. The CDR3 spans 15 residues. V usage is TRBV6-5 and J usage is TRBJ2-1, with D possibly being TRBD2 (6 bases). The specimen was memory CD4+ T cells from PBMCs. The sample's subset: CD45RA-negative fraction. This clonotype was obtained from a man younger than 35 in good health. Some clones in this sample may be carry-over from other donors' samples. The CDR3 here is CASSYGRSSYNEQFF. The CDR3 DNA follows: TGTGCCAGCAGTTACGGGAGGAGCTCCTACAATGAGCAGTTCTTC.